The entry below describes one T cell receptor beta chain. The data are from a study of cytomegalovirus exposure and HLA in healthy donors. Germline V lookup: CDR1 SGHVS, CDR2 FQNEAQ. The CDR3 has 15 residues. The V segment lost 4 bases and the J segment 5 bases; nucleotides outside the gene matches: 1. The PCR contained 60 Vbeta and 13 Jbeta primers. The protocol was immunoSEQ multiplex PCR, while the TCRdb copy is restricted to in-frame clones and leaves out a portion. The data contain 95,000 or so clones, 81% of them singletons. Sequenced material: PBMCs. The receptor comes from a woman between 65 and 79 years old in good health and CMV-seropositive. J is TRBJ2-3 and V is TRBV7-8; TRBD2 matches 15 bases. DNA for the CDR3: TGTGCCAGCAGCTGGACTAGCGGGGGGGTAGATACGCAGTATTTT. Encoded protein: CASSWTSGGVDTQYF.